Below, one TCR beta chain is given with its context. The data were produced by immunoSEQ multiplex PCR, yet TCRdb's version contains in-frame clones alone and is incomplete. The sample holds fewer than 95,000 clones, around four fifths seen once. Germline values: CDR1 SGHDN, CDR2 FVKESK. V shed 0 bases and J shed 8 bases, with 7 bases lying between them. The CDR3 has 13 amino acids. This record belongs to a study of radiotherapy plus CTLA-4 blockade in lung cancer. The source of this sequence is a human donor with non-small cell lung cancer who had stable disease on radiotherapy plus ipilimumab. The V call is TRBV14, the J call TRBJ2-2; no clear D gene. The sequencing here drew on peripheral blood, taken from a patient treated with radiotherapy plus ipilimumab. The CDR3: CASSQDLGGELFF. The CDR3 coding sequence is TGTGCCAGCAGCCAAGATTTAGGGGGGGAGCTGTTTTTT.